The rows below give T cell receptor beta chains drawn from one sample of a study of identical twins. TCRdb redid the calling of the 5' RACE reads with MiXCR, one entry per CDR3 protein. The data contain fewer than 650,000 distinct CDR3 sequences, 9.6% of them singletons. These sequences were also reported in another study, on yellow fever vaccine responses in identical twins.

The source material was PBMCs. These receptors all come from a woman aged 18-30 years in good health. Each CDR3 is given with its conserved first and last residue.

v_call,j_call,cdr3_aa
TRBV6-2/TRBV6-3,TRBJ1-1,CASSYEDNTEAFF
TRBV11-2,TRBJ2-2,CASSLGGGAGTGELFF
TRBV9,TRBJ1-4,CASSVDGQGNEKLFF
TRBV3-1,TRBJ2-1,CATSKQAGGGSYNEQFF
TRBV20-1,TRBJ1-1,CSARWGGNTEAFF
TRBV10-3,TRBJ2-3,CAISARFGGIRQNITDTQYF
TRBV2,TRBJ2-7,CASRRLAATSYEQYF
TRBV11-1,TRBJ2-5,CASTSSGLKRPRGETQYF
TRBV4-1,TRBJ2-1,CASSQARTARHEQFF
TRBV19,TRBJ2-1,CASSIDNLQGAEQFF
TRBV5-1,TRBJ1-6,CASSLVGGEGSPLRF
TRBV12-3/TRBV12-4,TRBJ2-1,CASSLPSGRALNEQFF
TRBV29-1,TRBJ2-7,CSVEQASSSYEQYF